The 22 T cell receptor beta chains below all came from one sample that was sequenced in a study of blood T cell repertoires in COVID-19. Produced via immunoSEQ multiplex PCR; TCRdb's table is partial and in-frame only. Altogether approximately 290,000 clones are present, about 85% being singletons, with the ten largest covering 0.7% to 0.9%. The sequencing sample was made of peripheral blood. These receptors came from a human donor with COVID-19, enrolled during active disease. The donor label of this sample is uncertain.

V is TRBV6-6 and J is TRBJ1-2, with unresolved D. Germline loops: CDR1 MNHNY, CDR2 SVGAGI (reference sequence). CDR3 size: 11 residues. With 10 bases removed from V and 2 bases from J, the gap between germline ends came to 8 bases. The CDR3 reads CATNGNYGYTF. In DNA form, the CDR3 reads TGTGCCACTAACGGGAACTATGGCTACACCTTC.

The chain combines TRBV14 with TRBJ1-1; D uncertain. V was pared by 4 bases and J by 4 bases, with 16 bases between. This CDR3 region has 15 residues. Per the germline V gene, CDR1 is SGHDN and CDR2 is FVKESK. Here the CDR3 DNA reads TGTGCCAGCAGCCCGCCCCGATGGGGAGCCACTGAAGCTTTCTTT. Translation: CASSPPRWGATEAFF.

The chain links TRBV19 to TRBJ2-7; 7 bases match TRBD2. Per the germline V gene, CDR1 is LNHDA and CDR2 is SQIVND (reference sequence). CDR3 length: 15 amino acids. The J segment lost 1 base and the V segment lost 1 base, leaving 4 bases of the junction unmatched. DNA for the CDR3: TGTGCCAGTAGTATAGCGAGGCGGGGGTCCTACGAGCAGTACTTC. Its protein product is CASSIARRGSYEQYF.

This chain connects TRBV28 to TRBJ2-7; 7 bases line up with TRBD1. V shed 6 bases, J shed 5 bases, and the junction held 4 bases outside the gene matches. In germline, CDR1 is MDHEN, CDR2 SYDVKM. This CDR3 has 12 amino acids. The DNA for the CDR3 is TGTGCCAGCAGCCTTGACAGGGACGAGCAGTACTTC. Translated: CASSLDRDEQYF.

The chain has TRBV4-2 and TRBJ1-2, with a possible D match to TRBD1 (6 bases). The CDR3 is 15 residues long. Germline CDR1 is LGHNA and CDR2 is YNFKEQ. V lost 3 bases, J lost 2 bases, and 13 bases lay in between. CDR3 in amino acids: CASSQERQENYGYTF. CDR3 DNA: TGTGCCAGCAGCCAGGAGAGACAGGAAAACTATGGCTACACCTTC.

The chain has TRBV20-1 and TRBJ1-1; weak D call: TRBD1 (6 bases). Germline V gene data show CDR1 as DFQATT and CDR2 as SNEGSKA (reference sequence). V was pared by 5 bases and J by 14 bases, with 15 bases between. The CDR3 totals 10 residues. CDR3 sequence reads: CSADRRGRFF. In DNA, the CDR3 is TGCAGTGCTGACAGGAGAGGCCGGTTCTTT.

The V call is TRBV5-6, the J call TRBJ2-7; the match to TRBD2 covers 10 bases. The junction had 3 bases not matched to a gene; V was cut back by 2 bases and J by 4 bases. The CDR3 is 14 amino acids. CDR1 SGHDT and CDR2 YYEEEE come from the germline V gene. CDR3: CASSLGTSAYEQYF. The CDR3 DNA sequence: TGTGCCAGCAGCTTAGGGACTAGCGCGTACGAGCAGTACTTC.

CDR3 loop: CASSLEVAGQPQHF. CDR3 DNA sequence: TGCGCCAGCAGCTTGGAAGTTGCGGGTCAGCCCCAGCATTTT. The chain has TRBV5-1 and TRBJ1-5; D gene unclear. Germline V gene sequence: CDR1 SGHRS, CDR2 YFSETQ. This CDR3 spans 14 amino acids. Between the trimmed V and J ends, which lost 0 bases and 6 bases, there was a span of 10 bases.

This chain connects TRBV25-1 to TRBJ2-7; the match to TRBD1 covers 7 bases. J gave up 1 base and V 3 bases, and 0 bases lay outside the gene matches. This CDR3 is 13 amino acids long. Germline CDR1 and CDR2: MGHDK and SYGVNS. The DNA of the CDR3 is TGTGCCAGCAGTGACAGGGGGTCCTACGAGCAGTACTTC. Amino acids: CASSDRGSYEQYF.

The J gene is TRBJ1-2, the V gene TRBV18; TRBD1 matches 7 bases. The CDR3 sequence is 18 residues long. Germline CDR1 reads KGHSH; CDR2 reads LQKENI. The trim removed 3 bases at V and 8 bases at J, leaving 21 bases unmatched. CDR3 region: CASSPTTGRTGDGGGYTF. For the CDR3, the DNA is TGTGCCAGCTCACCCACCACCGGGAGAACAGGGGATGGAGGAGGCTACACCTTC.

The chain couples TRBV6-1 to TRBJ2-1; the match to TRBD2 covers 7 bases. CDR3 size: 15 residues. Germline CDR1 MNHNS, CDR2 SASEGT. The junction had 4 bases not matched to a gene; V was cut back by 1 base and J by 4 bases. The CDR3 is CASSEVLAEYNEQFF. In DNA form, the CDR3 reads TGTGCCAGCAGTGAAGTTCTAGCGGAGTACAATGAGCAGTTCTTC.

The CDR3 DNA reads as TGTGCCAGCAGTTCAGGGTGGACAGCTAATTCACCCCTCCACTTT. Translation gives CASSSGWTANSPLHF. The chain employs TRBV27 and TRBJ1-6; tentatively, D is TRBD1 (6 bases). Germline V gives CDR1 MNHEY, CDR2 SMNVEV (reference sequence). V was cut by 4 bases and J by 6 bases, with 13 bases left in between. There are 15 residues in the CDR3.

This clone was recorded once. V is TRBV2 and J is TRBJ2-3; 14 nucleotides agree with TRBD2. Germline assignment: CDR1 SNHLY and CDR2 FYNNEI. The CDR3 has 15 residues. J gave up 4 bases and V 6 bases, and 3 bases lay outside the gene matches. The CDR3 protein is CASRPGLAGADTQYF. The CDR3 DNA reads as TGTGCCAGCAGGCCGGGACTAGCGGGAGCAGATACGCAGTATTTT.

The CDR3 nucleotides are TGCGCCAGCAGCCTGGAGGTGGAGGGGACCCAGTACTTC. Its translation: CASSLEVEGTQYF. This chain uses TRBV5-1 with TRBJ2-5, with D possibly TRBD2 on 6 matching bases. With 4 bases removed from V and 7 bases from J, the gap between germline ends came to 14 bases. The germline V gene encodes CDR1 SGHRS and CDR2 YFSETQ. This CDR3 spans 13 amino acids. Together with reference TRBV5-1 and TRBJ2-5, the CDR3 gives the full variable domain: KAGVTQTPRYLIKTRGQQVTLSCSPISGHRSVSWYQQTPGQGLQFLFEYFSETQRNKGNFPGRFSGRQFSNSRSEMNVSTLELGDSALYLCASSLEVEGTQYFGPGTRLLVL.

J is TRBJ1-2 and V is TRBV7-3; TRBD1 aligns across 7 bases. This CDR3 comprises 14 residues. Per the germline V gene, CDR1 is SGHTA and CDR2 is FQGTGA. The trim removed 5 bases at V and 3 bases at J, leaving 6 bases unmatched. The CDR3 protein is CASSLMGTDYGYTF. The DNA of the CDR3 is TGTGCCAGCAGCCTAATGGGGACAGACTATGGCTACACCTTC.

This chain links TRBV5-1 with TRBJ1-3, with D maybe TRBD1 (6 bases). V gave up 1 base and J gave up 2 bases, with 10 bases separating them. The CDR3 contains 15 residues. Germline CDR1 reads SGHRS; CDR2 reads YFSETQ. The CDR3: CASSLWGGTGNTIYF. CDR3 in DNA: TGCGCCAGCAGCTTGTGGGGGGGCACTGGAAACACCATATATTTT.

The chain is built from TRBV19 and TRBJ1-1, with no clear D. V was trimmed by 0 bases and J by 2 bases, leaving 10 bases between them. The germline V gene encodes CDR1 LNHDA and CDR2 SQIVND (reference sequence). CDR3 length equals 15 residues. The CDR3 DNA is TGTGCCAGTAGTATAGATCATGGGAGAAACACTGAAGCTTTCTTT. Protein product: CASSIDHGRNTEAFF.

The CDR3 protein is CASRGSSWYNEQFF. The CDR3 DNA reads TGTGCCAGCAGGGGGAGTTCGTGGTACAATGAGCAGTTCTTC. This chain joins TRBV21-1 and TRBJ2-1; TRBD2, the table's D call, lacks a check against the DNA. TRBV21-1 is termed a pseudogene. CDR3 length: 14 residues.

This clone was counted once. The CDR3 DNA reads TGTGCCAGCAGTACCCCTAGCGGTGGGGGTGGAGATACGCAGTATTTT. Translated: CASSTPSGGGGDTQYF. J is TRBJ2-3 and V is TRBV28; the match to TRBD2 covers 7 bases. The CDR3 spans 16 residues. Per the germline V gene, CDR1 is MDHEN and CDR2 is SYDVKM. The V and J ends lost 5 bases and 5 bases, in that order; junction bases with no gene match: 13.

V usage is TRBV5-1 and J usage is TRBJ2-2; 9 bases are a match to TRBD1. The CDR3 sequence is 16 residues long. From germline, CDR1 is SGHRS and CDR2 YFSETQ. The V and J ends lost 4 bases and 1 base, in that order; junction bases with no gene match: 5. CDR3 in DNA: TGCGCCAGCAGCAGCGGACAGGGGTTGAACACCGGGGAGCTGTTTTTT. This codes for CASSSGQGLNTGELFF.

The chain combines TRBV2 with TRBJ2-5; a weak D match, TRBD2 (5 bases). Trimming took off 4 bases at V and 5 bases at J, with 11 bases between the two ends. Germline V gene sequence: CDR1 SNHLY, CDR2 FYNNEI. The CDR3 runs 13 residues. The CDR3 sequence: CASSVRGLETQYF. CDR3 nucleotide sequence: TGTGCCAGCAGTGTCCGGGGATTGGAGACCCAGTACTTC.

The chain employs TRBV6-1 and TRBJ2-7; D is possibly TRBD2 (6 bases). The ends were cut back, 2 bases at V and 3 bases at J, with 17 bases in the middle. Germline CDR1 and CDR2: MNHNS and SASEGT. The CDR3 has 16 residues. CDR3 in amino acids: CASSEPGGPTSYEQYF. In nucleotides, the CDR3 is TGTGCCAGCAGTGAACCCGGGGGACCAACAAGCTACGAGCAGTACTTC.